This T cell receptor (beta chain) was recovered during a study of T cell repertoires in ileal Crohn's disease. Study-wide context: All patients had surgery for stricturing (about 60%) or penetrating (around 40%) disease. Postoperative therapy was given to about half: 11 thiopurines, fewer than 20 anti-TNF agents. Findings of the study overall: Endoscopic recurrence occurred in every patient whose clonality exceeded 26.8%. High-frequency clones were more common in sorted CD8 than CD4 cells.

About this clone itself: The antigen is unknown.

Sequencing was performed with immunoSEQ multiplex PCR; in TCRdb, only in-frame clones are kept and a portion is missing. Among some 15,000 clones listed, roughly 91% were seen once. This CDR3 is 15 amino acids long. The V gene's germline CDR1 is SGHRS and CDR2 YFSETQ. Unmatched junction bases numbered 12, after V lost 4 bases and J lost 8 bases. The rearrangement joins TRBV5-1 to TRBJ1-2; 9 nucleotides align to TRBD1. The source of this sequence is an adult with Crohn's disease. The sequencing input was ileal tissue. The CDR3 loop is CASSPQAGQGTGYTF. CDR3 bases: TGCGCCAGCAGCCCCCAGGCGGGACAGGGAACCGGCTACACCTTC. Combining the CDR3 with reference TRBV5-1 and TRBJ1-2 gives the whole variable domain KAGVTQTPRYLIKTRGQQVTLSCSPISGHRSVSWYQQTPGQGLQFLFEYFSETQRNKGNFPGRFSGRQFSNSRSEMNVSTLELGDSALYLCASSPQAGQGTGYTFGSGTRLTVV.